These 24 T cell receptor beta chains were all obtained from the same sample, sequenced in a study of blood T cell repertoires in COVID-19. Generated by immunoSEQ multiplex PCR, the TCRdb table keeps only in-frame clones and is missing some. The sample has some 45,000 clones, roughly 86% seen once; the top ten hold roughly 14%. The sequenced material came from peripheral blood. The receptors stem from a man in his fifties or sixties with active COVID-19.

V usage is TRBV3-1 (or the pseudogene TRBV3-2) and J usage is TRBJ2-5; maybe TRBD1 (6 bases). CDR1 and CDR2 (germline): LGHDT, YNNKEL (reference sequence). V was pared by 4 bases and J by 4 bases, with 22 bases between. This CDR3 is built from 17 residues. The CDR3 DNA is TGTGCCAGCAGCCCAACCCCCGGGCAGGGGACCAGAGAGACCCAGTACTTC. Residues: CASSPTPGQGTRETQYF.

V usage is TRBV9 and J usage is TRBJ2-2; no definite D call. The length of the CDR3 is 14 residues. CDR1 is SGDLS, CDR2 YYNGEE, per germline. Trimming pared 1 base from V and 4 bases from J, leaving 8 bases between. The CDR3 nucleotides read TGTGCCAGCAGCGTATACGCAGGCACCGGGGAGCTGTTTTTT. This encodes CASSVYAGTGELFF. The variable domain in full, completed from reference TRBV9 and TRBJ2-2, reads DSGVTQTPKHLITATGQRVTLRCSPRSGDLSVYWYQQSLDQGLQFLIQYYNGEERAKGNILERFSAQQFPDLHSELNLSSLELGDSALYFCASSVYAGTGELFFGEGSRLTVL.

The chain carries TRBV7-8 and TRBJ2-1; possible D gene TRBD2, 6 bases. Between the trimmed V and J ends, which lost 1 base and 4 bases, there was a span of 14 bases. Germline values: CDR1 SGHVS, CDR2 FQNEAQ. The CDR3 loop spans 16 amino acids. This CDR3 is CASSLVSSGAYNEQFF. The DNA for the CDR3 is TGTGCCAGCAGCTTAGTCTCCTCGGGAGCATACAATGAGCAGTTCTTC. The whole variable domain, filled in from reference TRBV7-8 and TRBJ2-1, reads GAGVSQSPRYKVAKRGQDVALRCDPISGHVSLFWYQQALGQGPEFLTYFQNEAQLDKSGLPSDRFFAERPEGSVSTLKIQRTQQEDSAVYLCASSLVSSGAYNEQFFGPGTRLTVL.

This clone was picked up one time. This chain links TRBV7-9 with TRBJ1-4; D is perhaps TRBD1 (5 bases). Trimming pared 5 bases from V and 6 bases from J, leaving 13 bases between. This CDR3 comprises 14 residues. From germline, CDR1 is SEHNR and CDR2 FQNEAQ (reference sequence). The CDR3 DNA reads as TGTGCCAGCAGCATAGGGCAGGGTCATGAAAAACTGTTTTTT. Protein: CASSIGQGHEKLFF.

The chain employs TRBV4-3 and TRBJ1-6; no definite D call. Trimming left V 0 bases short and J 3 bases short, with 12 bases between. The CDR3 covers 17 residues. CDR1 and CDR2 (germline): LGHNA, YSLEER. CDR3 loop: CASSQERPRVYNSPLHF. CDR3 bases: TGCGCCAGCAGCCAAGAGAGGCCCAGAGTCTATAATTCACCCCTCCACTTT.

V usage is TRBV6-5 and J usage is TRBJ1-1; 11 nucleotides line up with TRBD1. The CDR3 runs to 14 residues. V shed 6 bases and J 3 bases; nucleotides not matched to a gene: 3. From germline, CDR1 is MNHEY and CDR2 SVGAGI. In DNA, the CDR3 is TGTGCCAGCAGGGGGACAGGGGGGGACACTGAAGCTTTCTTT. Translating it yields CASRGTGGDTEAFF.

The chain combines TRBV30 with TRBJ1-5; 8 positions match TRBD1. Trimming removed 5 bases from V and 6 bases from J; junction bases left unmatched: 6. The germline gives CDR1 GTSNPN, CDR2 SVGIG (reference sequence). The CDR3 covers 13 residues. The CDR3 DNA reads TGTGCCTGGTCCCTCAGGGGGCGTCAGCCCCAGCATTTT. Its protein is CAWSLRGRQPQHF.

V is TRBV28 and J is TRBJ1-6; no reliable D call. CDR1 and CDR2 (germline): MDHEN, SYDVKM. V dropped 3 bases and J dropped 7 bases, with 10 bases sitting between them. This CDR3 region has 14 residues. The CDR3, as DNA: TGTGCCAGCAGTTTGGGCCCTGGGAATTCACCCCTCCACTTT. It yields the protein CASSLGPGNSPLHF.

The chain employs TRBV20-1 and TRBJ1-5, with 9 bases that match TRBD1. This CDR3 is built from 15 residues. The V segment lost 3 bases and the J segment 2 bases; nucleotides outside the gene matches: 5. Per the germline V gene, CDR1 is DFQATT and CDR2 is SNEGSKA (reference sequence). CDR3 nucleotide sequence: TGCAGTGCTAGTTACGGGACAGGGCGCAATCAGCCCCAGCATTTT. Its translation is CSASYGTGRNQPQHF.

This chain uses TRBV5-8 with TRBJ1-1; a weak D match, TRBD1 (6 bases). V was cut by 2 bases and J by 3 bases, with 14 bases left in between. Germline CDR1 reads SGHTS; CDR2 reads YDEGEE. The CDR3 has 15 amino acids. CDR3 region: CASSFSVRTDTEAFF. Written as DNA, the CDR3 is TGTGCCAGCAGCTTTTCCGTCCGGACAGACACTGAAGCTTTCTTT.

The rearrangement joins TRBV19 to TRBJ2-1; 12 nucleotides agree with TRBD2. V lost 3 bases, J lost 1 base, and 7 bases stayed unmatched. Looked up from germline, CDR1 is LNHDA and CDR2 is SQIVND (reference sequence). The CDR3 is 18 amino acids. Here the CDR3 reads CASSISSGRAYSYNEQFF. The CDR3, as DNA: TGTGCCAGTAGTATCTCTAGCGGGAGGGCCTATTCCTACAATGAGCAGTTCTTC.

V is TRBV19 and J is TRBJ1-5; the D is unclear. This CDR3 comprises 16 residues. V was shortened by 2 bases and J by 0 bases, with 11 bases between the two germline ends. Germline values: CDR1 LNHDA, CDR2 SQIVND (reference sequence). CDR3 amino acids: CASSIPTDYSNQPQHF. For the CDR3, the DNA is TGTGCCAGTAGTATACCCACAGACTATAGCAATCAGCCCCAGCATTTT.

V and J are TRBV7-2 and TRBJ2-1; TRBD2 matches at 9 bases. V lost 1 base and J lost 3; bases outside the gene matches: 1. CDR3 size: 15 residues. Germline V gene lookup returns CDR1 SGHTA and CDR2 FQGNSA. This CDR3 reads CASSLVAGDYNEQFF. The CDR3 region has the DNA TGTGCCAGCAGCTTAGTAGCGGGGGACTACAATGAGCAGTTCTTC.

The genes are TRBV19 and TRBJ1-1, with 8 bases identical to TRBD1. The CDR3 length is 16 residues. V shed 1 base, J shed 0 bases, and the junction held 4 bases outside the gene matches. Looked up from germline, CDR1 is LNHDA and CDR2 is SQIVND (reference sequence). The CDR3 protein is CASSIVTGGMNTEAFF. CDR3 DNA sequence: TGTGCCAGTAGTATAGTTACAGGGGGTATGAACACTGAAGCTTTCTTT.

This sequence joins TRBV7-9 and TRBJ2-1; 7 bases line up with TRBD1. The V and J ends lost 2 bases and 12 bases, in that order; junction bases with no gene match: 19. Germline values: CDR1 SEHNR, CDR2 FQNEAQ (reference sequence). The CDR3 runs to 17 residues. The CDR3 sequence is CASSLPTNRKGARGQFF. In DNA form, the CDR3 reads TGTGCCAGCAGCTTACCGACGAACAGGAAGGGGGCCCGAGGGCAGTTCTTC. Complete variable domain (other parts from reference TRBV7-9 and TRBJ2-1): DTGVSQNPRHKITKRGQNVTFRCDPISEHNRLYWYRQTLGQGPEFLTYFQNEAQLEKSRLLSDRFSAERPKGSFSTLEIQRTEQGDSAMYLCASSLPTNRKGARGQFFGPGTRLTVL.

V gene TRBV21-1 combines with J gene TRBJ2-5; TRBD1 is the table's D call, not checked against the DNA. TRBV21-1 is flagged as a pseudogene. The CDR3 extends over 16 amino acids. DNA of the CDR3: TGTGCCAGCAGCAAATTCACCGGGACAGGGACAGAGACCCAGTACTTC. This sequence encodes CASSKFTGTGTETQYF.

The V and J genes are TRBV28 and TRBJ2-7, with D possibly TRBD1 on 6 matching bases. This CDR3 region has 19 residues. The germline CDR1 and CDR2 sequences are MDHEN and SYDVKM. Between the trimmed V and J ends, which lost 4 bases and 0 bases, there was a span of 25 bases. The CDR3 DNA follows: TGTGCCAGCAGTTCCCACAGGGAAGGGTATCGAGGGAGCTCCTACGAGCAGTACTTC. Residues: CASSSHREGYRGSSYEQYF. Combining the CDR3 with reference TRBV28 and TRBJ2-7 gives the whole variable domain DVKVTQSSRYLVKRTGEKVFLECVQDMDHENMFWYRQDPGLGLRLIYFSYDVKMKEKGDIPEGYSVSREKKERFSLILESASTNQTSMYLCASSSHREGYRGSSYEQYFGPGTRLTVT.

This chain joins TRBV30 and TRBJ2-3; the match to TRBD2 covers 10 bases. The CDR3 contains 15 residues. Looked up from germline, CDR1 is GTSNPN and CDR2 is SVGIG (reference sequence). Germline trimming cut 0 bases from V and 6 bases from J; bases unmatched to any gene: 6. CDR3 nucleotides: TGTGCCTGGAGTGTACCAGCGGGAGGGCCGGATACGCAGTATTTT. Protein sequence: CAWSVPAGGPDTQYF.

J is TRBJ2-7 and V is TRBV3-1 (or the pseudogene TRBV3-2), with 9 bases aligning to TRBD1. The CDR3 contains 15 residues. Losses at the gene ends were 2 bases for V and 4 bases for J; bases not matched to a gene: 6. Germline lookup yields CDR1 LGHDT and CDR2 YNNKEL (reference sequence). This CDR3 reads CASSQPGTGSYEQYF. The CDR3 DNA is TGTGCCAGCAGCCAACCCGGGACAGGGTCGTACGAGCAGTACTTC.

V is TRBV5-1 and J is TRBJ1-4; tentative D call: TRBD1 (5 bases). Trimming pared 4 bases from V and 3 bases from J, leaving 10 bases between. The CDR3 spans 14 residues. Germline CDR1 SGHRS, CDR2 YFSETQ. The CDR3 loop reads CASSPRGSNEKLFF. CDR3 bases: TGCGCCAGCAGCCCCCGGGGGTCTAATGAAAAACTGTTTTTT.

The chain is built from TRBV3-1 (or the pseudogene TRBV3-2) and TRBJ1-4; D might be TRBD1 (6 bases). The CDR3 is 14 residues long. V lost 2 bases and J 8 bases, leaving 12 bases between the germline ends. Germline CDR1 reads LGHDT; CDR2 reads YNNKEL (reference sequence). The CDR3 bases are TGTGCCAGCAGCCAACCCCCAGGGACAGAAAAACTGTTTTTT. Amino acid sequence: CASSQPPGTEKLFF.

The chain carries TRBV5-1 and TRBJ2-4, with TRBD1 matching over 8 bases. The CDR3 consists of 17 residues. V trimming: 0 bases; J trimming: 0 bases; junction bases outside the gene matches: 5. Germline CDR1 reads SGHRS; CDR2 reads YFSETQ. In DNA form, the CDR3 reads TGCGCCAGCAGCTTGGAAGGACAGGGTGTAGCCAAAAACATTCAGTACTTC. It encodes CASSLEGQGVAKNIQYF.

This clone occurred once. The rearrangement uses TRBV27 and TRBJ2-3; 13 nucleotides align to TRBD2. The J segment lost 3 bases and the V segment lost 6 bases, leaving 3 bases of the junction unmatched. Germline values: CDR1 MNHEY, CDR2 SMNVEV (reference sequence). The CDR3 extends over 15 amino acids. Written as DNA, the CDR3 is TGTGCCAGCAGGTCGGGACTAGCGGGGACAGATACGCAGTATTTT. This translates into CASRSGLAGTDTQYF.

This sequence joins TRBV5-6 and TRBJ1-5; TRBD1 is a possible D gene (5 bases). The V and J ends lost 4 bases and 2 bases respectively, with 7 bases between them. Per the germline V gene, CDR1 is SGHDT and CDR2 is YYEEEE. The CDR3 extends over 13 amino acids. This chain's CDR3 is CASSRGGNQPQHF. The CDR3 DNA reads as TGTGCCAGCAGCAGGGGTGGCAATCAGCCCCAGCATTTT.